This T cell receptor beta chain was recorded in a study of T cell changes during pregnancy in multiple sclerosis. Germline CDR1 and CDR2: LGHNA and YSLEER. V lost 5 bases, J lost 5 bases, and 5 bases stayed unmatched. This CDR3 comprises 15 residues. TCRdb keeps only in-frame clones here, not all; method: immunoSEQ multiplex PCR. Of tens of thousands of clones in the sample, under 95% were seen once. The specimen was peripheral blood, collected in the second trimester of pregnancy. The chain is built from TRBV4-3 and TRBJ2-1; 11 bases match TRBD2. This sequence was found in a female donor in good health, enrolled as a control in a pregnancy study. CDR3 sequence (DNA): TGCGCCAGCAGCTCGGGACTAGCGGTCAACAATGAGCAGTTCTTC. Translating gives CASSSGLAVNNEQFF.